Each of the 31 T cell receptor beta chains below was sequenced from the same sample in a study of cytomegalovirus exposure and HLA in healthy donors. Profiled with immunoSEQ multiplex PCR; TCRdb holds only in-frame clones, not every one. Of about 140,000 clones in the sample, around 88% were seen once. The material sequenced was PBMCs. The receptors originated from a woman aged 18-35 years in good health and CMV-seropositive.

The chain recombines TRBV10-3 with TRBJ2-7; D not resolved. The V end lost 0 bases, the J end lost 5 bases, and 5 bases lay between the germline ends. This CDR3 contains 12 residues. Germline loops: CDR1 ENHRY, CDR2 SYGVKD. The CDR3 spells CAISESGHEQYF. The CDR3 DNA is TGTGCCATCAGTGAGTCGGGCCACGAGCAGTACTTC.

The rearrangement joins TRBV29-1 to TRBJ1-1; D perhaps matches TRBD1 (5 bases). V lost 7 bases to trimming and J lost 0 bases, with 9 bases between them. CDR1 SQVTM and CDR2 ANQGSEA come from the germline V gene. CDR3 length: 12 amino acids. The CDR3, as DNA: TGCAGCGCCAGGGTCTTGAACACTGAAGCTTTCTTT. Encoded protein: CSARVLNTEAFF.

This sequence joins TRBV5-4 and TRBJ2-7; maybe TRBD2 (5 bases). Germline CDR1 SGHNT, CDR2 YYREEE (reference sequence). There are 15 residues in the CDR3. Trimming pared 0 bases from V and 2 bases from J, leaving 12 bases between. CDR3 nucleotides: TGTGCCAGCAGCTTGGTCGGGCTAGCAGCCTACGAGCAGTACTTC. Protein: CASSLVGLAAYEQYF.

The count of this clone is one. V is TRBV2 and J is TRBJ2-3; D is perhaps TRBD2 (6 bases). The ends were cut back, 6 bases at V and 0 bases at J, with 10 bases in the middle. The germline V gene encodes CDR1 SNHLY and CDR2 FYNNEI. The CDR3 is 14 amino acids. The CDR3 reads CASSWDSSTDTQYF. In nucleotides, the CDR3 is TGTGCCAGCAGCTGGGACTCCAGCACAGATACGCAGTATTTT.

DNA of the CDR3: TGCGCCAGCAGCCAAGATGGGGCAGGGGGTGAAAAACTGTTTTTT. Protein product: CASSQDGAGGEKLFF. The genes are TRBV4-3 and TRBJ1-4; 7 bases line up with TRBD1. The germline gives CDR1 LGHNA, CDR2 YSLEER. V lost 0 bases, J lost 7 bases, and 5 bases stayed unmatched. The CDR3 runs 15 residues.

The chain is built from TRBV7-8 and TRBJ1-2; D is uncertain. The CDR3 extends over 13 amino acids. Trimming stripped 5 bases from V and 2 bases from J, with 9 bases between. Germline loops: CDR1 SGHVS, CDR2 FQNEAQ. Here the CDR3 reads CASSPDTNYGYTF. DNA for the CDR3: TGTGCCAGCAGCCCCGACACGAACTATGGCTACACCTTC.

The chain combines TRBV28 with TRBJ1-5; 7 bases map to TRBD1. Per germline, CDR1 MDHEN and CDR2 SYDVKM. The CDR3 spans 16 residues. Trimming removed 0 bases from V and 0 bases from J; junction bases left unmatched: 2. DNA for the CDR3: TGTGCCAGCAGTTTATGGGGACAGATTAGCAATCAGCCCCAGCATTTT. The encoded protein is CASSLWGQISNQPQHF.

The chain uses TRBV10-3 and TRBJ2-2; 7 positions match TRBD2. This CDR3 is built from 13 residues. V shed 8 bases, J shed 5 bases, and the junction held 5 bases outside the gene matches. In germline, CDR1 is ENHRY, CDR2 SYGVKD. The CDR3 loop is CAIPAGLTGELFF. CDR3 bases: TGTGCCATCCCAGCGGGACTTACCGGGGAGCTGTTTTTT.

V and J are TRBV7-9 and TRBJ1-3; 12 bases match TRBD1. Germline loops: CDR1 SEHNR, CDR2 FQNEAQ (reference sequence). This CDR3 contains 17 residues. V lost 4 bases to trimming and J lost 8 bases; unmatched junction nucleotides: 12. As DNA, the CDR3 is TGTGCCAGCAGCTACCTGGGACAGGGGGCAAGTTGGGACACCATATATTTT. Its protein is CASSYLGQGASWDTIYF.

The rearrangement links TRBV27 to TRBJ2-1; 7 nucleotides agree with TRBD2. J was trimmed by 3 bases and V by 4 bases; bases with no gene match: 6. CDR3 length: 15 residues. Germline assignment: CDR1 MNHEY and CDR2 SMNVEV (reference sequence). The CDR3 DNA sequence: TGTGCCAGCAGTTCAACCGGGACTAACTACAATGAGCAGTTCTTC. Protein sequence: CASSSTGTNYNEQFF.

The rearrangement uses TRBV7-8 and TRBJ1-2, with TRBD1 identical over 7 bases. V dropped 2 bases and J dropped 4; count of bases not matched to a gene: 19. The germline gives CDR1 SGHVS, CDR2 FQNEAQ. This CDR3 comprises 19 residues. CDR3 bases: TGTGCCAGCAGCTTACTCCTCCGGGACAGAGCGGTTCTGGGCTATGGCTACACCTTC. Translating it yields CASSLLLRDRAVLGYGYTF.

The genes are TRBV30 and TRBJ2-4, with a tentative D call TRBD2 (6 bases). Germline CDR1 GTSNPN, CDR2 SVGIG (reference sequence). This CDR3 has 17 residues. V lost 2 bases and J 3 bases, leaving 20 bases between the germline ends. CDR3 in amino acids: CAWSSGWPGEDKNIQYF. In nucleotides, the CDR3 is TGTGCCTGGAGTTCCGGCTGGCCGGGAGAGGACAAAAACATTCAGTACTTC.

The rearrangement uses TRBV4-1 and TRBJ1-1; the D is unclear. V was cut by 1 base and J by 0 bases, with 6 bases left in between. From germline, CDR1 is MGHRA and CDR2 YSYEKL. CDR3 size: 14 residues. CDR3 sequence (DNA): TGCGCCAGCAGCCAAGTTGGCATGAACACTGAAGCTTTCTTT. As protein: CASSQVGMNTEAFF.

The chain joins TRBV19 to TRBJ2-7, with D maybe TRBD2 (6 bases). From germline, CDR1 is LNHDA and CDR2 SQIVND (reference sequence). Deletions cut 6 bases from V and 5 bases from J, with 20 bases between. This CDR3 region has 15 residues. DNA of the CDR3: TGTGCCAGTAGCGCCCGGGGGTCTCGACGGGACGAGCAGTACTTC. Translating it yields CASSARGSRRDEQYF.

The chain has TRBV5-1 and TRBJ2-1; maybe TRBD2 (5 bases). From germline, CDR1 is SGHRS and CDR2 YFSETQ. The V gene lost 2 bases and the J gene lost 6 bases, with 12 bases spanning the gap. The CDR3 runs to 14 residues. CDR3 coding DNA: TGCGCCAGCAGCTTTCCGGGATCCGGCAATGAGCAGTTCTTC. Translating it yields CASSFPGSGNEQFF. Full variable domain (remainder filled in from reference TRBV5-1 and TRBJ2-1): KAGVTQTPRYLIKTRGQQVTLSCSPISGHRSVSWYQQTPGQGLQFLFEYFSETQRNKGNFPGRFSGRQFSNSRSEMNVSTLELGDSALYLCASSFPGSGNEQFFGPGTRLTVL.

The V call is TRBV28, the J call TRBJ1-1; D is possibly TRBD1 (6 bases). CDR1 MDHEN and CDR2 SYDVKM come from the germline V gene. V was shortened by 5 bases and J by 5 bases, with 12 bases between the two germline ends. The CDR3 runs to 13 residues. CDR3 region: CASSPTGRTEAFF. For the CDR3, the DNA is TGTGCCAGCAGTCCTACAGGGCGTACTGAAGCTTTCTTT.

The chain couples TRBV4-1 to TRBJ1-2; D may be TRBD1 (5 bases). V was clipped by 4 bases and J by 5 bases, with 11 bases between them. Germline CDR1 is MGHRA and CDR2 is YSYEKL. The length of the CDR3 is 13 residues. The CDR3 region has the DNA TGCGCCAGCAGCCGACAGAAGGAGTATGGCTACACCTTC. Encoded protein: CASSRQKEYGYTF.

The chain recombines TRBV28 with TRBJ2-5; 8 bases are shared with TRBD1. The CDR3 loop spans 15 amino acids. V shed 2 bases, J shed 4 bases, and the junction held 6 bases outside the gene matches. Germline V gives CDR1 MDHEN, CDR2 SYDVKM. The chain's CDR3 is CASSLGRGRIETQYF. For the CDR3, the DNA is TGTGCCAGCAGTTTAGGCAGGGGGCGAATAGAGACCCAGTACTTC.

J is TRBJ2-7 and V is TRBV18; 8 bases are shared with TRBD1. The CDR3 runs to 16 residues. Germline loops: CDR1 KGHSH, CDR2 LQKENI. V lost 0 bases and J lost 5; bases outside the gene matches: 9. CDR3 protein: CASSPPQGQGPHEQYF. Written as DNA, the CDR3 is TGTGCCAGCTCACCACCCCAAGGACAGGGACCCCACGAGCAGTACTTC. Full variable domain (outside the CDR3, taken from reference TRBV18 and TRBJ2-7): NAGVMQNPRHLVRRRGQEARLRCSPMKGHSHVYWYRQLPEEGLKFMVYLQKENIIDESGMPKERFSAEFPKEGPSILRIQQVVRGDSAAYFCASSPPQGQGPHEQYFGPGTRLTVT.

The chain carries TRBV28 and TRBJ1-2, with D tentatively TRBD1 (6 bases). Germline V lookup: CDR1 MDHEN, CDR2 SYDVKM. The V gene lost 6 bases and the J gene lost 2 bases, with 10 bases spanning the gap. The CDR3 is 13 amino acids. The CDR3 bases are TGTGCCAGCAGCGTGGACAGAAACTATGGCTACACCTTC. It yields the protein CASSVDRNYGYTF.

This chain connects TRBV10-3 to TRBJ2-1, with 7 bases identical to TRBD2. V lost 4 bases to trimming and J lost 8 bases; unmatched junction nucleotides: 5. Germline V gives CDR1 ENHRY, CDR2 SYGVKD. This CDR3 comprises 13 residues. DNA for the CDR3: TGTGCCATCAGTGTGGGAGGGACGGATGAGCAGTTCTTC. Translating gives CAISVGGTDEQFF.

The chain uses TRBV28 and TRBJ2-7; 9 bases map to TRBD1. Germline loops: CDR1 MDHEN, CDR2 SYDVKM. Trimming took 6 bases from V and 1 from J; bases not matched to a gene: 4. This CDR3 has 14 residues. The DNA for the CDR3 is TGTGCCAGCAGGGGGACAGGGCAATCCTACGAGCAGTACTTC. This translates into CASRGTGQSYEQYF. The variable domain in full, completed from reference TRBV28 and TRBJ2-7, reads DVKVTQSSRYLVKRTGEKVFLECVQDMDHENMFWYRQDPGLGLRLIYFSYDVKMKEKGDIPEGYSVSREKKERFSLILESASTNQTSMYLCASRGTGQSYEQYFGPGTRLTVT.

As regards this clone: The same CDR3 also results from other DNA sequences found in this sample. V usage is TRBV19 and J usage is TRBJ1-1; 7 bases are a match to TRBD1. Germline CDR1 reads LNHDA; CDR2 reads SQIVND (reference sequence). Trimming cost V 3 bases and J 4 bases; bases outside gene matches: 2. This CDR3 is built from 13 residues. CDR3 nucleotides: TGTGCCAGTAGTATTGCAGGGGGCACTGAAGCTTTCTTT. This translates into CASSIAGGTEAFF.

The chain couples TRBV7-2 to TRBJ1-3; D call uncertain. In germline, CDR1 is SGHTA, CDR2 FQGNSA. CDR3 length: 13 amino acids. With 0 bases removed from V and 4 bases from J, the gap between germline ends came to 4 bases. DNA of the CDR3: TGTGCCAGCAGCTTAGCTGAGGGAAACACCATATATTTT. Translating it yields CASSLAEGNTIYF.

The chain carries TRBV4-3 and TRBJ1-6; unclear D gene. Germline CDR1 LGHNA, CDR2 YSLEER. This CDR3 has 13 residues. V lost 0 bases to trimming and J lost 9 bases, with 6 bases between them. The DNA for the CDR3 is TGCGCCAGCAGCCAAGATTGGAGTTCACCCCTCCACTTT. Protein: CASSQDWSSPLHF.

The chain couples TRBV15 to TRBJ1-2; the match to TRBD1 covers 7 bases. Trimming cost V 5 bases and J 4 bases; bases outside gene matches: 10. This CDR3 is built from 15 residues. CDR1 and CDR2 from the germline V gene are LNHNV and YYDKDF (reference sequence). This CDR3 is CATSVGGASGYGYTF. CDR3 sequence (DNA): TGTGCCACCAGCGTAGGGGGCGCATCAGGCTATGGCTACACCTTC. Drawing the rest from reference TRBV15 and TRBJ1-2, the complete variable domain is DAMVIQNPRYQVTQFGKPVTLSCSQTLNHNVMYWYQQKSSQAPKLLFHYYDKDFNNEADTPDNFQSRRPNTSFCFLDIRSPGLGDTAMYLCATSVGGASGYGYTFGSGTRLTVV.

The CDR3 sequence: CASTRGVNTEAFF. In DNA form, the CDR3 reads TGTGCCAGCACCCGGGGAGTGAACACTGAAGCTTTCTTT. The rearrangement links TRBV27 to TRBJ1-1; D not certain. CDR3 length: 13 amino acids. The ends were cut back, 7 bases at V and 0 bases at J, with 9 bases in the middle. From germline, CDR1 is MNHEY and CDR2 SMNVEV (reference sequence).

This clone has only one observation. The chain carries TRBV6-6 and TRBJ1-2; 10 bases agree with TRBD1. With 6 bases clipped from V and 8 bases from J, the junction kept 6 bases outside the gene matches. The CDR3 spans 13 residues. Germline assignment: CDR1 MNHNY and CDR2 SVGAGI (reference sequence). The CDR3 DNA follows: TGTGCCAGCAGACGGGGGACAGGGGACGGCTACACCTTC. It specifies CASRRGTGDGYTF.

CDR3 loop: CASSLAPGTYEQYF. CDR3 DNA: TGTGCCAGCAGCTTAGCGCCCGGGACCTACGAGCAGTACTTC. The chain uses TRBV7-2 and TRBJ2-7, with D perhaps TRBD2 (5 bases). Trimming removed 0 bases from V and 2 bases from J, with 8 bases in between. In germline, CDR1 is SGHTA, CDR2 FQGNSA. The CDR3 covers 14 residues.

The J gene is TRBJ2-1, the V gene TRBV4-2; 9 bases are shared with TRBD2. Germline CDR1 reads LGHNA; CDR2 reads YNFKEQ. The CDR3 spans 15 residues. V lost 4 bases and J lost 8; bases outside the gene matches: 9. The CDR3 is CASSPGTSMVHEQFF. The CDR3 DNA reads TGTGCCAGCAGCCCCGGGACTAGCATGGTCCATGAGCAGTTCTTC.

V is TRBV2 and J is TRBJ2-3, with D maybe TRBD1 (6 bases). This CDR3 is built from 15 residues. Trimming cost V 3 bases and J 4 bases, with 14 bases left between them. CDR1 SNHLY and CDR2 FYNNEI come from the germline V gene. The CDR3 nucleotides read TGTGCCAGCAGTGATTCAGGGGCGCGAGCAGATACGCAGTATTTT. Its translation is CASSDSGARADTQYF.